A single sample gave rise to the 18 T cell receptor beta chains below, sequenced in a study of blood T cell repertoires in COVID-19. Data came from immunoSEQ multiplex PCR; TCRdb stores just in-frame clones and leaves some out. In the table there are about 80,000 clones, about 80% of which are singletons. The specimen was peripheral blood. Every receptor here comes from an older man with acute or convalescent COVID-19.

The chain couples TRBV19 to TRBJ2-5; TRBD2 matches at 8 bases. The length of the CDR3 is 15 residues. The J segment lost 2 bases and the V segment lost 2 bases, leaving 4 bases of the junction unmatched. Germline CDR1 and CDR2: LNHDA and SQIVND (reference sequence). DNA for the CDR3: TGTGCCAGTAGTATACAGCGGGGGCCTCAAGAGACCCAGTACTTC. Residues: CASSIQRGPQETQYF.

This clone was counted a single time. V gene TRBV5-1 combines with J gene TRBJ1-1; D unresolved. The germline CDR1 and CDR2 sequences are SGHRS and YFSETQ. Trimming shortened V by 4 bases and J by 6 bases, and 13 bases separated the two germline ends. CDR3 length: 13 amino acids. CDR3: CASSALDKPEAFF. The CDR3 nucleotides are TGCGCCAGCAGCGCCTTAGACAAGCCTGAAGCTTTCTTT.

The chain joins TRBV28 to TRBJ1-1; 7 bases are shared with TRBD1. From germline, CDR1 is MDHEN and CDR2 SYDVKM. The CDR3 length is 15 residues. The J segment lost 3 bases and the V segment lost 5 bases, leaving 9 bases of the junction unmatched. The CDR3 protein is CASSELQGLDTEAFF. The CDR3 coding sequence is TGTGCCAGCAGTGAATTACAGGGGTTGGACACTGAAGCTTTCTTT.

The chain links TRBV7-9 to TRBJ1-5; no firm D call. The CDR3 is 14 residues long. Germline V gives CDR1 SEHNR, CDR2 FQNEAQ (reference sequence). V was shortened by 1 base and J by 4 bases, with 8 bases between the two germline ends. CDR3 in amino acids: CASSLEAGNQPQHF. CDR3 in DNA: TGTGCCAGCAGCTTAGAGGCGGGGAATCAGCCCCAGCATTTT.

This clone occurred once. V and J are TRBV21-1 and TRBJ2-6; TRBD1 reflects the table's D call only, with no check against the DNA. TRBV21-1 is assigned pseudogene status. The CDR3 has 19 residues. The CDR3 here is CASSTSGTGPSSGANVLTF. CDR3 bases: TGTGCCAGCAGCACTTCCGGGACAGGGCCTTCCTCTGGGGCCAACGTCCTGACTTTC.

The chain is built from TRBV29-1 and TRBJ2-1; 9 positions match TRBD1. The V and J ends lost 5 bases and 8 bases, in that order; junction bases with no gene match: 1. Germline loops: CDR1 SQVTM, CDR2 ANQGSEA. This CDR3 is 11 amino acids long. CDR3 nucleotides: TGCAGCGTTAGACAGGGGGATGAGCAGTTCTTC. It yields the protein CSVRQGDEQFF.

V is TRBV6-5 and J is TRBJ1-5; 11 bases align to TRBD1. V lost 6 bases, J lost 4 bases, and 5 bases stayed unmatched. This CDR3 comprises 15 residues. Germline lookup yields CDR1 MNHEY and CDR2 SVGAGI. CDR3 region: CASRSGTGGNQPQHF. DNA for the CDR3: TGTGCCAGCAGATCCGGGACAGGGGGGAATCAGCCCCAGCATTTT.

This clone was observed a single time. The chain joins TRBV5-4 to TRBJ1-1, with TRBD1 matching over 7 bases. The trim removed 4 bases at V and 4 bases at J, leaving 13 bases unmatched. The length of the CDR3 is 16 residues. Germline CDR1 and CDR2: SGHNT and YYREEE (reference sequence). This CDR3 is CASSPQGGRRSTEAFF. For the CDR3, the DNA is TGTGCCAGCAGCCCGCAGGGGGGCAGGAGAAGCACTGAAGCTTTCTTT.

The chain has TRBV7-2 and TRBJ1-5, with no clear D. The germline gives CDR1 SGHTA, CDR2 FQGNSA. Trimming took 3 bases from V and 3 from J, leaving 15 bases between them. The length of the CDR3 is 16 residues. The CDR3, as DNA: TGTGCCAGCAGCTTCAACGGGGTAGGCATCAATCAGCCCCAGCATTTT. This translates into CASSFNGVGINQPQHF.

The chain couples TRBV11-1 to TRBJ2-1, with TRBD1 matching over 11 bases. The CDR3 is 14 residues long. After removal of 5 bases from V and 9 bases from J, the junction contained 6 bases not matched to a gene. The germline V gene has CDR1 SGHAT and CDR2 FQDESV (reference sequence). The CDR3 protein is CASSPGQGAGEQFF. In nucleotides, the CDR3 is TGTGCCAGCAGCCCTGGACAGGGGGCGGGTGAGCAGTTCTTC.

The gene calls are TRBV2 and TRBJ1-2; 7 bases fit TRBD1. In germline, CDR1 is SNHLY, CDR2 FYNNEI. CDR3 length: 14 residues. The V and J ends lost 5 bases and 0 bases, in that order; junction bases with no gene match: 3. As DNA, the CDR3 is TGTGCCAGCAGTAGGGACAGATCTAACTATGGCTACACCTTC. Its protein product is CASSRDRSNYGYTF.

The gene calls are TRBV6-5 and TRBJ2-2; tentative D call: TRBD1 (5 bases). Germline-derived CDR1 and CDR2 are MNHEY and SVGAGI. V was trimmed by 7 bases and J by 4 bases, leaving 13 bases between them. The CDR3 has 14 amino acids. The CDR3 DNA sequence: TGTGCCAGCACCTCTACAGGAACCACCGGGGAGCTGTTTTTT. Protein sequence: CASTSTGTTGELFF.

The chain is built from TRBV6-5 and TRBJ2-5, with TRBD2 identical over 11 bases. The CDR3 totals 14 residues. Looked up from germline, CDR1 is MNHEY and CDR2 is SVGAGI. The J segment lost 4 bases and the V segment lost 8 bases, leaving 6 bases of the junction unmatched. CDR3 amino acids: CASGSGGAGETQYF. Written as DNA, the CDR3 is TGTGCCAGCGGTAGCGGGGGGGCTGGAGAGACCCAGTACTTC.

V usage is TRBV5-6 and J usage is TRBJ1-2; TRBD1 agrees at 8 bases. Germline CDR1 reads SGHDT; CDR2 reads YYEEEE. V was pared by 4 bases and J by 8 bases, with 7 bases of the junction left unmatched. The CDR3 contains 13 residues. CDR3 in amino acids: CASSRQGAGGYTF. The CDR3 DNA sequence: TGTGCCAGCAGCCGTCAGGGGGCGGGAGGCTACACCTTC.

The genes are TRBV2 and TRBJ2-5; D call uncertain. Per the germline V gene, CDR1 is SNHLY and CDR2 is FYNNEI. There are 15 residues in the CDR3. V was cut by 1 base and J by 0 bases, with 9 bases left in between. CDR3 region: CASSEGQKYQETQYF. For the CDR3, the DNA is TGTGCCAGCAGTGAAGGACAAAAGTACCAAGAGACCCAGTACTTC.

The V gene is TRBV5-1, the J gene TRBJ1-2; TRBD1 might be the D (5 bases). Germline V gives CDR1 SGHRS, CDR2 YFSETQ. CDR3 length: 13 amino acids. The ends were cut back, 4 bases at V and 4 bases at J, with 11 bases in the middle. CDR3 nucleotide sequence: TGCGCCAGCAGCCCGGACATTCCCTATGGCTACACCTTC. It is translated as CASSPDIPYGYTF.

The CDR3 region has the DNA TGTGCCAGCAGTTACTCGTCAGCCTCGGGCACTGAAGCTTTCTTT. Residues: CASSYSSASGTEAFF. V usage is TRBV6-5 and J usage is TRBJ1-1; no firm D call. V dropped 0 bases and J dropped 4 bases, with 12 bases sitting between them. The CDR3 length is 15 residues. In germline, CDR1 is MNHEY, CDR2 SVGAGI.

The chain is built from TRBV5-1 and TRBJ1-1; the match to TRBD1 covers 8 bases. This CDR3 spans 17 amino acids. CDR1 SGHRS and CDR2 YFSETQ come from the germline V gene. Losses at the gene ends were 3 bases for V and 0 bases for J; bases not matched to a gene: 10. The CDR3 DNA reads TGCGCCAGCAGCTCGGGGACAGGCCAATGGATGAACACTGAAGCTTTCTTT. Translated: CASSSGTGQWMNTEAFF.